The entry that follows covers one TCR beta chain sequence. By sample share, this clone is medium-sized (0.01 to 0.1%). Its antigen target is currently unknown. The record has no base qualities; no much larger clone is one base away. This entry is derived from a study of T cells in localized non-small cell lung cancer (TCRdb year 2020). As for the study more broadly: Comparing tumors with uninvolved tumor-adjacent lungs, the study looked at the T cell repertoires of fewer than 250 patients with early-stage NSCLC. The cohort consisted of around 250 treatment-naive NSCLC patients whose localized lung tumors had been resected. Of the NSCLC patients, roughly 130 were male and roughly 110 were female, and the mean age was approximately 64 years. General study outcomes and caveats: Uninvolved tumor-adjacent lung showed the highest T cell clonality, higher than tumor, which suggests more focused antigenic responses in the adjacent lung. Because multi-region tumor sequencing was not performed, intratumor heterogeneity could not be ruled out. Because of the exploratory design, TCR variables were selected using unadjusted p-values without false-discovery rate correction. Higher blood T cell density associated with longer overall survival, while higher adjacent-lung clonality associated with shorter survival. A median of around 50 of the top 100 tumor clones turned up in the paired uninvolved adjacent lung, and some 27 of those clones also ranked among the top 100 of that same adjacent lung.

V and J are truncated by 5 bases and 7 bases respectively, leaving an intervening sequence of 14 bases. CDR1 MNHGY and CDR2 SAAAGT are derived from the germline V gene. From its cysteine to its phenylalanine, the CDR3 spans 13 amino acids. The CDR3 DNA has 39 bases and is translated from base 1. TCR beta CDR3 regions were sequenced from DNA using the immunoSEQ Assay. The published analysis was carried out like this. T cell density was computed as TCR beta template counts normalized to usable DNA estimated by amplifying housekeeping genes. Richness was estimated with the preseqR package, extrapolating to 400,000 templates for PBMC samples and 120,000 templates for tissue samples. Clonality was defined by subtracting Pielou's evenness from one. Differential abundance testing on productive amino-acid clonotypes, with a minimum total count of 5 and an alpha of 0.1, was used to identify tissue-enriched TCRs. The Jaccard Index and the Morisita Overlap Index were used to quantify repertoire overlap between compartments. GLIPH grouped TCR beta CDR3s together with public tetramer-defined viral CDR3s, and a viral motif had to include at least three viral sequences and show V-gene enrichment. TCRdb took this table from immuneACCESS and kept in-frame rearrangements with V and J called. Such tables lack part of the clones; where checked against another copy, unresolved V genes explain under half of the gap, and the rest is unexplained. V and J calls and clone size are given by that table; D and trimming were obtained from the DNA. Recorded for this sample are 4,500 to 5,000 clones; approximately 31% of them occurred a single time. Around 4.5% of the sample rests with the top ten.

At diagnosis, tumor, uninvolved tumor-adjacent lung and peripheral blood were collected and then preserved as a mix of FFPE and fresh-frozen material. The chain joins TRBV6-8 to TRBJ1-1, with an unclear D gene assignment. The TCR comes from a man aged 35-75 years with stage III squamous cell lung carcinoma. The sequenced sample was lung tumor tissue, obtained before any cancer treatment. The nucleotide sequence is given as TGTGCCAGCAGTAACATGATCCGGCGTGAAGCTTTCTTT. The translation is CASSNMIRREAFF.